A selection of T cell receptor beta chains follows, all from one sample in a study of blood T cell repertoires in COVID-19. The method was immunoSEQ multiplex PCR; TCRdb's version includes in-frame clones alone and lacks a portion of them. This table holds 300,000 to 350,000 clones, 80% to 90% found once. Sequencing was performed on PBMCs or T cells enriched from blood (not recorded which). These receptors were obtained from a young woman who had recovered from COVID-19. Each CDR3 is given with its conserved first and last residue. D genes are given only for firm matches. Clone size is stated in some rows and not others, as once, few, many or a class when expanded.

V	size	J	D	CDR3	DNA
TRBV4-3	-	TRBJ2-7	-	CASSQDPGPSGQYF	TGCGCCAGCAGCCAAGATCCCGGCCCTTCGGGGCAGTACTTC
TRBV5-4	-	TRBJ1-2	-	CASSLGLYGYTF	TGTGCCAGCAGCTTGGGACTCTATGGCTACACCTTC
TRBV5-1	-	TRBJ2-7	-	CASSWAGAYEQYF	TGCGCCAGCAGCTGGGCAGGGGCCTACGAGCAGTACTTC
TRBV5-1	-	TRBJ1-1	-	CASSLDRIEAFF	TGCGCCAGCAGCTTGGACAGAATTGAAGCTTTCTTT
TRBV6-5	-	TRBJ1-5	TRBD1	CASSRGQGRDQPQHF	TGTGCCAGCAGTCGAGGACAGGGGAGGGATCAGCCCCAGCATTTT
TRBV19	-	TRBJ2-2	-	CASSPGSNTGELFF	TGTGCCAGTTCACCGGGATCTAACACCGGGGAGCTGTTTTTT
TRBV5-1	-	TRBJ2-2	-	CASSLFSGPGELFF	TGCGCCAGCAGCTTGTTTTCAGGGCCCGGGGAGCTGTTTTTT
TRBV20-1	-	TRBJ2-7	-	CSASARGASYEQYF	TGCAGTGCTAGTGCGAGAGGAGCGAGCTACGAGCAGTACTTC
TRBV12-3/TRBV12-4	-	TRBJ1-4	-	CASSLNGNEKLFF	TGTGCCAGCAGTTTAAACGGTAATGAAAAACTGTTTTTT
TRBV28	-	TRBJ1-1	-	CASSLISVGQMNTEAFF	TGTGCCAGCAGTTTAATATCCGTGGGCCAAATGAACACTGAAGCTTTCTTT
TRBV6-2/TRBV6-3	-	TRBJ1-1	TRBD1	CASSYGTANTEAFF	TGTGCCAGCAGTTACGGGACAGCGAACACTGAAGCTTTCTTT
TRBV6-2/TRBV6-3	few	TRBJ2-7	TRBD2	CASSSADRTSVTVEQYF	TGTGCCAGCAGTTCCGCTGACAGGACTAGCGTCACCGTCGAGCAGTACTTC
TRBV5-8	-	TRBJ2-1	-	CASSSTIGTPGNEQFF	TGTGCCAGCAGCTCCACCATCGGGACTCCGGGCAATGAGCAGTTCTTC
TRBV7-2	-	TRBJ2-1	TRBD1	CASSSIRTGNNEQFF	TGTGCCAGCAGCTCAATACGGACAGGCAACAATGAGCAGTTCTTC
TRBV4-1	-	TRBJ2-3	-	CASSQIDTDTQYF	TGCGCCAGCAGCCAAATAGACACAGATACGCAGTATTTT
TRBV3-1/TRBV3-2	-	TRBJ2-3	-	CASSQDRQFTDTQYF	TGTGCCAGCAGCCAAGATAGACAGTTCACAGATACGCAGTATTTT
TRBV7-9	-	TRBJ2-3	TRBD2	CASHSRGSGGILTDTQYF	TGTGCCAGCCACTCCCGAGGAAGCGGGGGAATCTTAACAGATACGCAGTATTTT
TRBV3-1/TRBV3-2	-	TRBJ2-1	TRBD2	CASSQVPGGTSGTYNEQFF	TGTGCCAGCAGCCAAGTACCGGGCGGGACTAGCGGTACTTACAATGAGCAGTTCTTC
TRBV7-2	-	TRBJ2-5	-	CASSLVTQETQYF	TGTGCCAGCAGCTTAGTAACACAAGAGACCCAGTACTTC
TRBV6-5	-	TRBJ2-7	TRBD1	CAVRPRDRVQEQYF	TGTGCCGTGCGACCGCGGGACAGGGTCCAGGAGCAGTACTTC
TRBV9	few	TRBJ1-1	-	CASSGGRSNTEAFF	TGTGCCAGCAGCGGGGGGCGGTCGAACACTGAAGCTTTCTTT
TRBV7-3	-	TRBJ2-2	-	CASSFSGGTGELFF	TGTGCCAGCAGCTTCAGCGGTGGAACCGGGGAGCTGTTTTTT
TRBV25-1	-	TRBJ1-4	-	CASSWGATNEKLFF	TGTGCCAGCTCTTGGGGGGCAACTAATGAAAAACTGTTTTTT
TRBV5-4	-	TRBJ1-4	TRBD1	CASSTTGAEEKLFF	TGTGCCAGCAGCACGACAGGGGCGGAGGAAAAACTGTTTTTT
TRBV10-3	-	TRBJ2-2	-	CAILARGGELFF	TGTGCCATCCTTGCAAGGGGCGGGGAGCTGTTTTTT
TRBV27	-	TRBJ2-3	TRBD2	CASRSGSGITDTQYF	TGTGCCAGCAGGTCGGGTAGCGGGATCACAGATACGCAGTATTTT
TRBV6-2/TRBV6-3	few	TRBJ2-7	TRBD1	CASTPGQGADEQYF	TGTGCCAGCACCCCGGGTCAGGGGGCGGACGAGCAGTACTTC
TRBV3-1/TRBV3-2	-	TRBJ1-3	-	CASSQSGIGNTIYF	TGTGCCAGCAGCCAATCAGGGATCGGAAACACCATATATTTT
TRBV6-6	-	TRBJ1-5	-	CASSYLQGRDQPQHF	TGTGCCAGCAGTTACCTACAGGGCCGGGATCAGCCCCAGCATTTT
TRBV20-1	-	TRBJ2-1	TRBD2	CSASGLAGGYNEQFF	TGCAGTGCTAGTGGGCTAGCGGGAGGCTACAATGAGCAGTTCTTC
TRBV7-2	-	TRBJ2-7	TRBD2	CASSLVASGGLYEQYF	TGTGCCAGCAGCTTAGTGGCTAGCGGGGGGTTATACGAGCAGTACTTC
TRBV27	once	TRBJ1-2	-	CASSFSAGYGYTF	TGTGCCAGCAGTTTCTCGGCGGGGTATGGCTACACCTTC
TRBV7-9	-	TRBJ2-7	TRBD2	CASSKGDERGAPYF	TGTGCCAGCAGCAAAGGAGATGAGCGGGGGGCTCCGTACTTC
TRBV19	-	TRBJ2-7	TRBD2	CASSIGPWEGYEQYF	TGTGCCAGTAGTATCGGACCCTGGGAGGGCTACGAGCAGTACTTC
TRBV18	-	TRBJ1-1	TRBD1	CASSPFRDREAFF	TGTGCCAGCTCACCATTCCGGGACAGAGAAGCTTTCTTT